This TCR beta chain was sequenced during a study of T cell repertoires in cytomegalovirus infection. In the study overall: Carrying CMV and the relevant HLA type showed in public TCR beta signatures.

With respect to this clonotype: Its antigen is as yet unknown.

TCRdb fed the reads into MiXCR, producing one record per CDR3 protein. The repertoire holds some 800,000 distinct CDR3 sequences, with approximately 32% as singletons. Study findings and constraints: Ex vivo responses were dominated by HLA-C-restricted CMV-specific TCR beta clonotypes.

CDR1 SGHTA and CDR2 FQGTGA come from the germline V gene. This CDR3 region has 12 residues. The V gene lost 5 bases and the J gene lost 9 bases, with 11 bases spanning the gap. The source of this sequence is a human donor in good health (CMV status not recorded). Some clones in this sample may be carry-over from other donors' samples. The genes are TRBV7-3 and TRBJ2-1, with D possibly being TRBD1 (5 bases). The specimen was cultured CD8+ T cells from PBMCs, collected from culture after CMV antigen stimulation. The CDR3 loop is CASSHRPSEQFF. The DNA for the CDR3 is TGTGCCAGCAGCCACAGGCCGAGTGAGCAGTTCTTC.